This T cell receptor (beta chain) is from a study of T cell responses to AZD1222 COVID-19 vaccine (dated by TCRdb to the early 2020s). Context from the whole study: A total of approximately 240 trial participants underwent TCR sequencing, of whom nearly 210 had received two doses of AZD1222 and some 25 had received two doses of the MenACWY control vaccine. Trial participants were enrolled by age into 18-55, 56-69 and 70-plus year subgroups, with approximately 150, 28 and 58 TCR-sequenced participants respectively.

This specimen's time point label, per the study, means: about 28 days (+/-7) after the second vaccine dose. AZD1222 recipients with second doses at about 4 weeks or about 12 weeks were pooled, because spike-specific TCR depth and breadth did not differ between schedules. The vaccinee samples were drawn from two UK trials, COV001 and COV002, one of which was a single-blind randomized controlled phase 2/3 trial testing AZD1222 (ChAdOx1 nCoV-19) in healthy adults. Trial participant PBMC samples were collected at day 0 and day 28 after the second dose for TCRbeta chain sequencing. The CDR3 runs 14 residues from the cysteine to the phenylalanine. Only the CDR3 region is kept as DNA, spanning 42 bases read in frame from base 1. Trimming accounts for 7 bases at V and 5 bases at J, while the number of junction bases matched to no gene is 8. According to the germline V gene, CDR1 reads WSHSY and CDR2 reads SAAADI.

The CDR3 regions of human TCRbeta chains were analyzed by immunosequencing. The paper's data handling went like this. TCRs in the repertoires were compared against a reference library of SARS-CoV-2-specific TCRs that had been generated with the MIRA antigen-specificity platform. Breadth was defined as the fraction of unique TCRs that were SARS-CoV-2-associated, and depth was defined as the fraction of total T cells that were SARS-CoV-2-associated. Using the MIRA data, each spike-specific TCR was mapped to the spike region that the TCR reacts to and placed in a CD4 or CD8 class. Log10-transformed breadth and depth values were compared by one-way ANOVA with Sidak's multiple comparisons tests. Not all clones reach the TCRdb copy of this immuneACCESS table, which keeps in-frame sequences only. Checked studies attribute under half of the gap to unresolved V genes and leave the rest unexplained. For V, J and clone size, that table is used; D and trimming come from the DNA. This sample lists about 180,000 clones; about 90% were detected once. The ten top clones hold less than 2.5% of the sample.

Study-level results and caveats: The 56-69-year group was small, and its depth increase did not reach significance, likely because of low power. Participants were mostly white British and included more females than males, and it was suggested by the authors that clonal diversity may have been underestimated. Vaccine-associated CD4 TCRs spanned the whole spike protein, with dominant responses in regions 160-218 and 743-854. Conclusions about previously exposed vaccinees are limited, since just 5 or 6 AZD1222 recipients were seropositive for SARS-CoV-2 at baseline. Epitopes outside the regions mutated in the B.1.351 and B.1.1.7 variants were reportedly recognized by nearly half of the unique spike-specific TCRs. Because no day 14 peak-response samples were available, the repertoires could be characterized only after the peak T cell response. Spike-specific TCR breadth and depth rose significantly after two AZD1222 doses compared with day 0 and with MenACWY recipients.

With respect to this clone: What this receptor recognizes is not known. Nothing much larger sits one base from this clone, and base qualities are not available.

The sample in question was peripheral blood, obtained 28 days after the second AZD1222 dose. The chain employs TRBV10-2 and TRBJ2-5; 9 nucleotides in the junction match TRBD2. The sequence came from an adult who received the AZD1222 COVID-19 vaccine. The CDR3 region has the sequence CASTGGGALETQYF. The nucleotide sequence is TGCGCCAGCACGGGCGGGGGGGCCTTGGAGACCCAGTACTTC.